This TCR beta chain was observed in a study of shared clonotypes between healthy human individuals. CDR3 length: 12 residues. Germline CDR1 is MNHEY and CDR2 is SMNVEV (reference sequence). Deletions cut 0 bases from V and 4 bases from J, with 0 bases between. Whole-study results and caveats: Naive CD4 clonotypes overlapped across a handful of donors at 4.5% to 5.5%.

CD8 memory merged CD45RO+ with CCR7-negative CD45RA+ TemRA cells. Profiled with immunoSEQ multiplex PCR; TCRdb holds only in-frame clones, not every one. The top ten hold 34% of the sample, which has 550,000 to 800,000 clones, less than 95% seen once. Details on this clone: Antigen specificity is unknown. The same CDR3 can be traced to other DNA sequences in this sample.

The chain combines TRBV27 with TRBJ2-2; unclear D gene. This receptor was taken from a man aged 18 to 29 in good health. Some clones in this sample may be carry-over from other donors' samples. What was sequenced was memory CD8+ T cells from PBMCs. As for subset: CD45RO+ cells pooled with CCR7-negative TemRA cells. The CDR3 is CASSLSTGELFF. The CDR3 bases are TGTGCCAGCAGTTTATCCACCGGGGAGCTGTTTTTT.